This T cell receptor beta chain was sequenced during a study of OX40 agonist ivuxolimab in advanced cancers. The CDR3 covers 17 residues. Trimming removed 5 bases at V and 0 bases at J, with 14 bases between. Germline assignment: CDR1 MNHEY and CDR2 SMNVEV (reference sequence). The assay was immunoSEQ multiplex PCR, and TCRdb's table has in-frame clones only and misses some. The sample holds about 40,000 clones, roughly 82% seen once. The source was CD4+ or CD8+ T cells sorted from blood, collected in a trial of the OX40 agonist ivuxolimab. The V gene is TRBV27, the J gene TRBJ2-6; D possibly matches TRBD1 or TRBD2 (5 bases each). The receptor's source is an adult with an advanced solid tumor such as melanoma, head and neck, liver or kidney cancer. The CDR3 DNA is TGTGCCAGCAGTCTCGGGACGGTTAGCTCTGGGGCCAACGTCCTGACTTTC. Encoded protein: CASSLGTVSSGANVLTF.